The clone carrying this TCR beta chain was counted between two and nine times. The data belong to a study of T cells in Graves' hyperthyroidism and ophthalmopathy. Amplified regions were TCR beta CDR3 sequences from RNA transcripts. A first-round RT-PCR of the TCR CDR3 used the HTBI primer set. TCRdb redid the calling of the multiplex PCR reads with MiXCR, one entry per CDR3 protein. The sample consists of about 300,000 distinct CDR3 sequences, roughly 19% of them appearing once. Germline assignment: CDR1 MNHEY and CDR2 SMNVEV (reference sequence). This CDR3 comprises 15 residues. V lost 1 base and J lost 6; bases outside the gene matches: 4.

The chain has TRBV27 and TRBJ1-5, with TRBD1 matching over 9 bases. The sequenced sample was blood. This TCR derives from a man aged 50-60 years with Graves' ophthalmopathy. The CDR3: CASSLWGQGGQPQHF. Here the CDR3 DNA reads TGTGCCAGCAGTTTATGGGGACAGGGCGGTCAGCCCCAGCATTTT.